A selection of T cell receptor beta chains follows, all from one sample in a study of T cell responses to AZD1222 COVID-19 vaccine. The table came from immunoSEQ multiplex PCR; TCRdb's copy has only in-frame clones and leaves some out. The sample gives tens of thousands of clones, 75% to 95% of which show up once; about 5.7% is in the top ten. The input for sequencing was peripheral blood, taken 28 days after the second dose of the MenACWY control vaccine. All receptors come from an adult who received the MenACWY meningococcal vaccine as a control. CDR3s include the opening cysteine and the closing phenylalanine or tryptophan. The order of the fields is clone size, V gene, D gene, J gene, CDR3 protein, CDR3 DNA. D genes are given only for firm matches. Rows may omit the clone size; those that give it use once, few, many or a size class.

-,TRBV12-3/TRBV12-4,-,TRBJ1-1,CASIGLAPEAFF,TGTGCCAGCATTGGGCTGGCGCCTGAAGCTTTCTTT
-,TRBV2,-,TRBJ2-1,CASTPAGNEQFF,TGTGCCAGCACTCCGGCCGGGAATGAGCAGTTCTTC
-,TRBV27,-,TRBJ1-2,CASQPRTRPGYTF,TGTGCCAGCCAACCCCGGACACGGCCCGGCTACACCTTC
-,TRBV27,TRBD1,TRBJ1-5,CASSLVGDSNQPQHF,TGTGCCAGCAGTTTAGTTGGGGACAGTAATCAGCCCCAGCATTTT
-,TRBV6-5,TRBD1,TRBJ2-5,CASSPGDRAETQYF,TGTGCCAGCAGTCCCGGGGACAGGGCGGAGACCCAGTACTTC
-,TRBV18,-,TRBJ1-1,CASSPGGPEAFF,TGTGCCAGCTCACCGGGGGGGCCTGAAGCTTTCTTT
-,TRBV7-2,-,TRBJ1-1,CASSSQMNTEAFF,TGTGCCAGCAGCTCACAGATGAACACTGAAGCTTTCTTT
-,TRBV6-5,-,TRBJ1-5,CASSYGAGNNQPQHF,TGTGCCAGCAGTTACGGCGCAGGGAACAATCAGCCCCAGCATTTT
-,TRBV6-5,-,TRBJ2-5,CASRATKETQYF,TGTGCCAGCAGAGCCACTAAAGAGACCCAGTACTTC
-,TRBV6-5,TRBD1,TRBJ2-7,CASRKGQLSEQYF,TGTGCCAGCAGAAAGGGACAGTTATCCGAGCAGTACTTC
-,TRBV7-8,TRBD1,TRBJ2-1,CASRNVQGAVPYNEQFF,TGTGCCAGCAGAAATGTACAGGGGGCGGTCCCCTACAATGAGCAGTTCTTC
-,TRBV11-2,TRBD2,TRBJ2-1,CASSKTSGYNEQFF,TGTGCCAGCAGCAAGACTAGCGGATACAATGAGCAGTTCTTC
-,TRBV6-5,TRBD2,TRBJ2-5,CASSYSVAGVETQYF,TGTGCCAGCAGTTACTCGGTAGCGGGGGTGGAGACCCAGTACTTC
-,TRBV5-1,-,TRBJ2-7,CASSLGGAPEDEQYF,TGCGCCAGCAGCCTGGGTGGGGCTCCTGAGGACGAGCAGTACTTC
-,TRBV14,-,TRBJ2-4,CASSQGLDIQYF,TGTGCCAGCAGCCAAGGTCTTGACATTCAGTACTTC
-,TRBV23-1,TRBD2,TRBJ2-4,CASSQGGLAGENIQYF,TGCGCCAGCAGTCAAGGGGGACTAGCGGGAGAAAACATTCAGTACTTC
-,TRBV10-2,TRBD1,TRBJ2-2,CASNPEGTGGSGELFF,TGCGCCAGCAACCCAGAGGGGACAGGGGGTTCCGGGGAGCTGTTTTTT
once,TRBV5-1,-,TRBJ1-1,CASRAGLDTEAFF,TGCGCCAGCAGGGCAGGTTTGGACACTGAAGCTTTCTTT
once,TRBV11-2,TRBD1,TRBJ2-1,CASSRDRLGNEQFF,TGTGCCAGCAGCCGGGACAGACTGGGCAATGAGCAGTTCTTC
-,TRBV27,-,TRBJ1-1,CASSAAAANTEAFF,TGTGCCAGCAGTGCCGCCGCCGCGAACACTGAAGCTTTCTTT
-,TRBV28,-,TRBJ1-1,CASRDLSGATEAFF,TGTGCCAGCAGAGACCTCTCGGGGGCCACTGAAGCTTTCTTT
-,TRBV18,-,TRBJ1-1,CASSPGVSMNTEAFF,TGTGCCAGCTCACCCGGGGTGTCTATGAACACTGAAGCTTTCTTT
once,TRBV7-2,-,TRBJ2-1,CASSYLLGGYNEQFF,TGTGCCAGCAGCTACTTACTAGGGGGTTACAATGAGCAGTTCTTC
-,TRBV5-1,TRBD1,TRBJ2-3,CASSLQGASTDTQYF,TGCGCCAGCAGCTTACAGGGGGCTAGCACAGATACGCAGTATTTT
-,TRBV11-2,-,TRBJ2-1,CASSLASYNEQFF,TGTGCCAGCAGCTTAGCCTCCTACAATGAGCAGTTCTTC
-,TRBV3-1/TRBV3-2,-,TRBJ2-5,CASSQAPWEGHQETQYF,TGTGCCAGCAGCCAAGCCCCCTGGGAAGGTCACCAAGAGACCCAGTACTTC
-,TRBV7-8,TRBD1,TRBJ1-2,CASSLLLRGQGPYGYTF,TGTGCCAGCAGCTTACTACTCAGGGGGCAGGGCCCCTATGGCTACACCTTC
-,TRBV24-1,-,TRBJ2-3,CATSGRVSTDTQYF,TGTGCCACCAGTGGGAGGGTAAGCACAGATACGCAGTATTTT
-,TRBV12-5,-,TRBJ1-2,CASGLSGVNYGYTF,TGTGCTAGTGGTTTGTCGGGGGTAAACTATGGCTACACCTTC
-,TRBV7-3,-,TRBJ2-2,CASSPTGRTLANTGELFF,TGTGCCAGCAGTCCTACCGGCAGGACGCTCGCGAACACCGGGGAGCTGTTTTTT
-,TRBV7-9,-,TRBJ1-2,CASSLGSAGVYGYTF,TGTGCCAGCAGCTTAGGATCGGCGGGCGTCTATGGCTACACCTTC
-,TRBV12-5,-,TRBJ1-1,CASAADGNTEAFF,TGTGCTAGTGCCGCCGACGGGAACACTGAAGCTTTCTTT
-,TRBV3-1/TRBV3-2,-,TRBJ1-1,CASSQSRSTEAFF,TGTGCCAGCAGCCAGTCCAGAAGCACTGAAGCTTTCTTT